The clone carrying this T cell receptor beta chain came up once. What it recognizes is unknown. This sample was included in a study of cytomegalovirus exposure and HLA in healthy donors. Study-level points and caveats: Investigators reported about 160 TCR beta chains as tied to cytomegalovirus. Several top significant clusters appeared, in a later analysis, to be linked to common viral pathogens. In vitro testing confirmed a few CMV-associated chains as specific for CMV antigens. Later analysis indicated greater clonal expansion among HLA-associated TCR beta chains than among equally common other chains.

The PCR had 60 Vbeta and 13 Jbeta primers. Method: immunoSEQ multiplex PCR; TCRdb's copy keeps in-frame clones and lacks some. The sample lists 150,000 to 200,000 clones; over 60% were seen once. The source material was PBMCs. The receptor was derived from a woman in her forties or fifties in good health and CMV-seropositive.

The CDR3 is CSAGQGRSQPQHF. The DNA of the CDR3 is TGCAGCGCTGGACAGGGAAGAAGTCAGCCCCAGCATTTT. The gene calls are TRBV29-1 and TRBJ1-5, with 8 positions matching TRBD1. From germline, CDR1 is SQVTM and CDR2 ANQGSEA. The CDR3 has 13 amino acids. J was trimmed by 6 bases and V by 7 bases; bases with no gene match: 8.